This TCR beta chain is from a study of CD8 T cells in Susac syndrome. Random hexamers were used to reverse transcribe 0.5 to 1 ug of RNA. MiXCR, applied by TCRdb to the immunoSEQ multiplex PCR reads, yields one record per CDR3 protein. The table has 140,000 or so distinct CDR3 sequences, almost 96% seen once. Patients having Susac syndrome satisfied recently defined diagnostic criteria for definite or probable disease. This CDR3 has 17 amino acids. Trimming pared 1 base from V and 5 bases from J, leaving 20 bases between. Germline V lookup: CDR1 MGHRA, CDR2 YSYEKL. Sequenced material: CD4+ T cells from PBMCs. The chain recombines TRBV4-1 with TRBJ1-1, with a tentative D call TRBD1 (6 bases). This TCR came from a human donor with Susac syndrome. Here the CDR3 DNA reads TGCGCCAGCAGCCAAGGAGAAAGGAAAGGGGGAAAAACTGAAGCTTTCTTT. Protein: CASSQGERKGGKTEAFF.